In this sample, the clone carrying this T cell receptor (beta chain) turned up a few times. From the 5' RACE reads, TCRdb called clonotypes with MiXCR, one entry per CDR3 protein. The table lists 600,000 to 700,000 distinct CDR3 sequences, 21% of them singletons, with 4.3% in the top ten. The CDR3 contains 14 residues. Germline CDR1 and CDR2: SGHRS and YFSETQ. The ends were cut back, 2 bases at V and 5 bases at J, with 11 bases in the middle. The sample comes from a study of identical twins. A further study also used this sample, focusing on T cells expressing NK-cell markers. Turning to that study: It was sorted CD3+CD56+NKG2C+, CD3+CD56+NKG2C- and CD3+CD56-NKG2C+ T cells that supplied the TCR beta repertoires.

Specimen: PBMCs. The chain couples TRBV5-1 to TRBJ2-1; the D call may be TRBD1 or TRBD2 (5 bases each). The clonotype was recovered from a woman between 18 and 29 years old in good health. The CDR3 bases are TGCGCCAGCAGCTTCGGGACGCCCGACAATGAGCAGTTCTTC. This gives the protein CASSFGTPDNEQFF.